These 19 T cell receptor beta chains were sequenced from one sample in a study of blood T cell repertoires in COVID-19. TCRdb's table, derived via immunoSEQ multiplex PCR, lists solely in-frame clones and lacks some. The sample records approximately 71,000 clones, 65% to 80% being singletons. Material for sequencing was peripheral blood. These receptors were collected from a human donor in a cohort sampled during active COVID-19.

The CDR3 spells CASSPRTEAFF. CDR3 in DNA: TGTGCCAGCAGTCCCCGGACAGAGGCTTTCTTT. V is TRBV28 and J is TRBJ1-1, with a tentative D call TRBD1 (6 bases). Germline-derived CDR1 and CDR2 are MDHEN and SYDVKM. Trimming stripped 5 bases from V and 11 bases from J, with 12 bases between. This CDR3 comprises 11 residues.

The chain uses TRBV19 and TRBJ2-5, with 10 bases lining up with TRBD1. CDR1 and CDR2 (germline): LNHDA, SQIVND (reference sequence). Trimming cost V 5 bases and J 4 bases; bases outside gene matches: 1. The CDR3 extends over 13 amino acids. DNA of the CDR3: TGTGCCAGTAGTCGGGACAGGGGAGAGACCCAGTACTTC. As protein: CASSRDRGETQYF.

The chain uses TRBV20-1 and TRBJ2-1; D possibly corresponds to TRBD2 (6 bases). Germline-derived CDR1 and CDR2 are DFQATT and SNEGSKA (reference sequence). V lost 7 bases to trimming and J lost 4 bases, with 8 bases between them. The CDR3 consists of 11 residues. The CDR3 bases are TGCAGTGGGAGGGATTACAATGAGCAGTTCTTC. Its translation: CSGRDYNEQFF.

The V gene is TRBV10-3, the J gene TRBJ2-7, with 11 bases aligning to TRBD2. The germline gives CDR1 ENHRY, CDR2 SYGVKD. Germline trimming cut 2 bases from V and 2 bases from J; bases unmatched to any gene: 5. The CDR3 has 16 residues. The DNA of the CDR3 is TGTGCCATCAGTGAGGGTGCGGGACTAGCGGCCTACGAGCAGTACTTC. As protein: CAISEGAGLAAYEQYF.

This clone was seen only a few times. The chain employs TRBV4-1 and TRBJ2-2; TRBD2 matches at 9 bases. After removal of 0 bases from V and 7 bases from J, the junction contained 9 bases not matched to a gene. This CDR3 spans 17 amino acids. CDR1 is MGHRA and CDR2 is YSYEKL in the germline V gene. The CDR3: CASSQELLAGLFGELFF. In nucleotides, the CDR3 is TGCGCCAGCAGCCAAGAACTTCTAGCGGGGTTATTCGGGGAGCTGTTTTTT.

The chain is built from TRBV28 and TRBJ2-1; TRBD1 might be the D (7 bases). The CDR3 extends over 17 amino acids. Trimming shortened V by 6 bases and J by 9 bases, and 27 bases separated the two germline ends. The germline CDR1 and CDR2 sequences are MDHEN and SYDVKM. The CDR3: CASSELGGTAPRGEQFF. DNA of the CDR3: TGTGCCAGCAGCGAGTTAGGGGGGACAGCTCCCCGAGGTGAGCAGTTCTTC.

The chain uses TRBV7-2 and TRBJ2-1, with 9 bases identical to TRBD2. The V gene end was trimmed by 4 bases and the J gene end by 10 bases; junction bases not matched to a gene: 11. CDR1 is SGHTA, CDR2 FQGNSA, per germline. The CDR3 totals 15 residues. Here the CDR3 reads CASSSVAGGPYEQFF. CDR3 sequence (DNA): TGTGCCAGCAGCTCTGTCGCGGGAGGGCCTTACGAGCAGTTCTTC. Full variable domain (rest looked up from reference TRBV7-2 and TRBJ2-1): GAGVSQSPSNKVTEKGKDVELRCDPISGHTALYWYRQSLGQGLEFLIYFQGNSAPDKSGLPSDRFSAERTGGSVSTLTIQRTQQEDSAVYLCASSSVAGGPYEQFFGPGTRLTVL.

The chain recombines TRBV11-2 with TRBJ2-5; 7 nucleotides line up with TRBD2. Germline V gene sequence: CDR1 SGHAT, CDR2 FQNNGV. The CDR3 is 16 amino acids. With 0 bases clipped from V and 5 bases from J, the junction kept 9 bases outside the gene matches. CDR3 amino acids: CASSLDLTSGGETQYF. CDR3 DNA: TGTGCCAGCAGCTTAGATCTCACCTCCGGGGGGGAGACCCAGTACTTC.

V is TRBV6-6 and J is TRBJ1-5; 8 bases are a match to TRBD1. The CDR3 is 14 residues long. J was trimmed by 2 bases and V by 7 bases; bases with no gene match: 4. The germline CDR1 and CDR2 sequences are MNHNY and SVGAGI (reference sequence). DNA for the CDR3: TGTGCCAGCACTCCGGGACAGGGCAATCAGCCCCAGCATTTT. Protein: CASTPGQGNQPQHF.

This chain uses TRBV7-9 with TRBJ2-2, with D maybe TRBD1 (7 bases). V shed 4 bases and J shed 0 bases, with 18 bases lying between them. The CDR3 is made up of 18 amino acids. The germline gives CDR1 SEHNR, CDR2 FQNEAQ (reference sequence). The CDR3 bases are TGTGCCAGCAGCTCATCTACTCGGGGGACAGCGAACACCGGGGAGCTGTTTTTT. Its protein is CASSSSTRGTANTGELFF.

The sample holds a few counts of this clone. This chain connects TRBV7-2 to TRBJ2-7, with a possible D match to TRBD2 (6 bases). This CDR3 region has 16 residues. V was pared by 4 bases and J by 0 bases, with 16 bases between. Germline CDR1 and CDR2: SGHTA and FQGNSA. Written as DNA, the CDR3 is TGTGCCAGCAGCTCAAAGGGCGGGGTCAGCTCCTACGAGCAGTACTTC. This sequence encodes CASSSKGGVSSYEQYF. Combining the CDR3 with reference TRBV7-2 and TRBJ2-7 gives the whole variable domain GAGVSQSPSNKVTEKGKDVELRCDPISGHTALYWYRQSLGQGLEFLIYFQGNSAPDKSGLPSDRFSAERTGGSVSTLTIQRTQQEDSAVYLCASSSKGGVSSYEQYFGPGTRLTVT.

This CDR3 reads CASSPGTDTQYF. DNA of the CDR3: TGTGCCAGCAGCCCAGGCACAGATACGCAGTATTTT. The chain joins TRBV7-2 to TRBJ2-3; D not certain. Trimming shortened V by 5 bases and J by 1 base, and 4 bases separated the two germline ends. CDR1 and CDR2 (germline): SGHTA, FQGNSA. This CDR3 region has 12 residues.

The gene calls are TRBV10-3 and TRBJ2-1; TRBD2 aligns across 7 bases. The CDR3 sequence is 16 residues long. Trimming took 0 bases from V and 4 from J; bases not matched to a gene: 6. From germline, CDR1 is ENHRY and CDR2 SYGVKD. The CDR3 is CAISESISGVYNEQFF. In nucleotides, the CDR3 is TGTGCCATCAGTGAGTCGATCAGCGGGGTGTACAATGAGCAGTTCTTC.

The CDR3 DNA follows: TGTGCCAGCAGCTTAGCCTACTCGAACTACGAGCAGTACTTC. Translated: CASSLAYSNYEQYF. The J gene is TRBJ2-7, the V gene TRBV7-2, with D unresolved. V was clipped by 0 bases and J by 3 bases, with 9 bases between them. The CDR3 has 14 amino acids. The germline CDR1 and CDR2 sequences are SGHTA and FQGNSA.

The chain uses TRBV30 and TRBJ2-2; D call uncertain. The CDR3 runs to 13 residues. Germline CDR1 GTSNPN, CDR2 SVGIG (reference sequence). V lost 4 bases to trimming and J lost 2 bases, with 8 bases between them. CDR3 amino acids: CAWTMGNTGELFF. CDR3 DNA sequence: TGTGCCTGGACGATGGGCAACACCGGGGAGCTGTTTTTT.

The genes are TRBV6-5 and TRBJ1-4, with D perhaps matching TRBD1 (5 bases). The V and J ends lost 5 bases and 7 bases respectively, with 14 bases between them. Germline CDR1 MNHEY, CDR2 SVGAGI. The CDR3 loop spans 14 amino acids. The CDR3 spells CASSNTAGREKLFF. The CDR3 DNA sequence: TGTGCCAGCAGTAACACAGCGGGGCGTGAAAAACTGTTTTTT.

This chain joins TRBV7-2 and TRBJ1-3; D not certain. The ends were cut back, 0 bases at V and 0 bases at J, with 6 bases in the middle. The CDR3 is made up of 15 amino acids. Germline CDR1 and CDR2: SGHTA and FQGNSA. The CDR3 DNA is TGTGCCAGCAGCTTAGCCGGGTCCTCTGGAAACACCATATATTTT. The encoded protein is CASSLAGSSGNTIYF.

V gene TRBV18 combines with J gene TRBJ1-1; D remains ambiguous. The CDR3 consists of 13 residues. The germline V and J ends were trimmed by 6 bases and 4 bases, with 12 bases remaining between them. CDR1 KGHSH and CDR2 LQKENI come from the germline V gene. CDR3 DNA: TGTGCCAGCTCCCCCATCTCGGGCACTGAAGCTTTCTTT. Protein: CASSPISGTEAFF.

V is TRBV27 and J is TRBJ1-5, with D possibly being TRBD1 (5 bases). In germline, CDR1 is MNHEY, CDR2 SMNVEV (reference sequence). With 6 bases removed from V and 7 bases from J, the gap between germline ends came to 16 bases. The CDR3 totals 14 residues. The CDR3 sequence: CASSRGGARQPQHF. Here the CDR3 DNA reads TGTGCCAGCAGCCGAGGCGGGGCCCGGCAGCCCCAGCATTTT.